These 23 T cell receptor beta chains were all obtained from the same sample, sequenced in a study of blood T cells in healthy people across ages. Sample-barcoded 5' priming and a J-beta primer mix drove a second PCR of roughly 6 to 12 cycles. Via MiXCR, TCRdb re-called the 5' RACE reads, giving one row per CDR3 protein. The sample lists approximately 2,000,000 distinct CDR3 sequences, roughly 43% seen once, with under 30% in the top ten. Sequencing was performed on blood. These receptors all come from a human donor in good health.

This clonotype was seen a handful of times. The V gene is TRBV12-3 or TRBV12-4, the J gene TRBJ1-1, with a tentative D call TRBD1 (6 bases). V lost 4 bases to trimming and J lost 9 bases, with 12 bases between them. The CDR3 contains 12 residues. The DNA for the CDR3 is TGTGCCAGCAGTTCAACAGGGATCCAAGCTTTCTTT. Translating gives CASSSTGIQAFF.

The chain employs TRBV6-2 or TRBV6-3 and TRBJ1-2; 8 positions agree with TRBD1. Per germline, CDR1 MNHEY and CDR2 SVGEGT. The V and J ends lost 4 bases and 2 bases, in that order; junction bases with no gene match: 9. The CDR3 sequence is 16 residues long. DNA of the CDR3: TGTGCCAGCAGTTCCAGGCCAGGGGGCGAAAACTATGGCTACACCTTC. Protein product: CASSSRPGGENYGYTF.

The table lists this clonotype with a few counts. The CDR3 DNA reads as TGCAGCGTTGAGGAACACCTCCAAGAGACCCAGTACTTC. It yields the protein CSVEEHLQETQYF. The gene calls are TRBV29-1 and TRBJ2-5; D remains ambiguous. CDR1 is SQVTM, CDR2 ANQGSEA, per germline. V lost 3 bases, J lost 1 base, and 9 bases lay in between. The CDR3 has 13 amino acids.

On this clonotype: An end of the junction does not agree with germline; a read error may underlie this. The CDR3 nucleotides read TGTGCCAACAGTTTTAGTCAGATCAATGAGCAGTTCTTC. This gives the protein CANSFSQINEQFF. This sequence joins TRBV12-3 or TRBV12-4 and TRBJ2-1; D remains ambiguous. The CDR3 covers 13 residues.

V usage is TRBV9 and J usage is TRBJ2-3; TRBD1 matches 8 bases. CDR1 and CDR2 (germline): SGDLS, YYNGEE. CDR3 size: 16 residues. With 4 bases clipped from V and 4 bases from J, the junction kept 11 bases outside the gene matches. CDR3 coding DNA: TGTGCCAGCAGCAATCAGGGGACAGGCTCCCCAGATACGCAGTATTTT. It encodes CASSNQGTGSPDTQYF.

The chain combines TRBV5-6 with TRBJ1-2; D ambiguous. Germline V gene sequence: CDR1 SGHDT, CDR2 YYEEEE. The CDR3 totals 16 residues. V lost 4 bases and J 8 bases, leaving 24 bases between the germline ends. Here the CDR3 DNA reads TGTGCCAGCAGCCCCCCTTGGAGCCGACTGCATCGGGGCTACACCTTC. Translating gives CASSPPWSRLHRGYTF.

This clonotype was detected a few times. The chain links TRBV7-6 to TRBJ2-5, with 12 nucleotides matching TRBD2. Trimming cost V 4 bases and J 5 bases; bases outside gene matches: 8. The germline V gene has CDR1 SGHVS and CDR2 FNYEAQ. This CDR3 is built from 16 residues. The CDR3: CASSSSTSGGAETQYF. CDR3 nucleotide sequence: TGTGCCAGCAGCTCTTCGACTAGCGGGGGAGCCGAGACCCAGTACTTC.

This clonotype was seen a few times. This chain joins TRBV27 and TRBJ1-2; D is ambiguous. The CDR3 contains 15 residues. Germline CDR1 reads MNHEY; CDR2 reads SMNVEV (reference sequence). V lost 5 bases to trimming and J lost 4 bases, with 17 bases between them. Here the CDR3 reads CASSPQRFQFYGYTF. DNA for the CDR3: TGTGCCAGCAGTCCCCAGAGGTTCCAGTTCTATGGCTACACCTTC.

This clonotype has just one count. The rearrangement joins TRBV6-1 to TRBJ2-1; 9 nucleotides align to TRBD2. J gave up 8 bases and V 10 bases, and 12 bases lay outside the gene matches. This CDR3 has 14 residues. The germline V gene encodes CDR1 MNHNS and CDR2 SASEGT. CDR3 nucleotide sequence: TGTGCCACGGCGGGACTAGCCCATTCTTATGAGCAGTTCTTC. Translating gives CATAGLAHSYEQFF.

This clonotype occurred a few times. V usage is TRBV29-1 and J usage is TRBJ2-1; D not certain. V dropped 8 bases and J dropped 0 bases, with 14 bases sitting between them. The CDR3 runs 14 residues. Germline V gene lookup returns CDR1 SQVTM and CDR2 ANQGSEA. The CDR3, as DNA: TGCAGCCACCGAGACCATGGCTCCTACAATGAGCAGTTCTTC. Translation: CSHRDHGSYNEQFF.

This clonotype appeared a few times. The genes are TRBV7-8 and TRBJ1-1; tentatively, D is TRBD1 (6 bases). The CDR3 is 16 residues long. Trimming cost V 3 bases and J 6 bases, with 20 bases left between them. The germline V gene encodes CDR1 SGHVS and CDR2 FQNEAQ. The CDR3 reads CASSFWPLKGEPEAFF. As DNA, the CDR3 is TGTGCCAGCAGCTTTTGGCCGTTAAAGGGGGAACCTGAAGCTTTCTTT. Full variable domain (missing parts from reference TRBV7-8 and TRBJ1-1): GAGVSQSPRYKVAKRGQDVALRCDPISGHVSLFWYQQALGQGPEFLTYFQNEAQLDKSGLPSDRFFAERPEGSVSTLKIQRTQQEDSAVYLCASSFWPLKGEPEAFFGQGTRLTVV.

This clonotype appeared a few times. CDR3 nucleotides: TGCGCCAGCAGCCAAGTAGGGACAGGGGACTACACTGAAGCTTTCTTT. It translates to CASSQVGTGDYTEAFF. The J gene is TRBJ1-1, the V gene TRBV4-3, with 10 bases identical to TRBD1. The germline V gene has CDR1 LGHNA and CDR2 YSLEER. The CDR3 consists of 16 residues. Trimming cost V 1 base and J 3 bases; bases outside gene matches: 5.

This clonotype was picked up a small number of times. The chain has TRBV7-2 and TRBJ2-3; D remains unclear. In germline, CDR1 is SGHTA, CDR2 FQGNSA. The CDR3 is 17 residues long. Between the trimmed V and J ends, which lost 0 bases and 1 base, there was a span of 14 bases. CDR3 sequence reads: CASSLALLGFGTDTQYF. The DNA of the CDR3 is TGTGCCAGCAGCTTAGCGCTCCTAGGATTTGGCACAGATACGCAGTATTTT.

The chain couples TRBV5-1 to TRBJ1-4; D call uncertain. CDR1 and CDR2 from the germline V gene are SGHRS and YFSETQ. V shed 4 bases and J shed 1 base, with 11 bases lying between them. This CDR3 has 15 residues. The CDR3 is CASSPEAGTNEKLFF. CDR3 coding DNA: TGCGCCAGCAGCCCCGAGGCGGGAACTAATGAAAAACTGTTTTTT.

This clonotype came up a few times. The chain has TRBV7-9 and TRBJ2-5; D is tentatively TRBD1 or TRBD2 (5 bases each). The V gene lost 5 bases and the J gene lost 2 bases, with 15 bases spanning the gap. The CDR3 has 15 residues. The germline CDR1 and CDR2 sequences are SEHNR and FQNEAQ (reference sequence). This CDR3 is CASSTESGPQETQYF. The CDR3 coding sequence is TGTGCCAGCAGCACCGAGTCGGGACCACAAGAGACCCAGTACTTC.

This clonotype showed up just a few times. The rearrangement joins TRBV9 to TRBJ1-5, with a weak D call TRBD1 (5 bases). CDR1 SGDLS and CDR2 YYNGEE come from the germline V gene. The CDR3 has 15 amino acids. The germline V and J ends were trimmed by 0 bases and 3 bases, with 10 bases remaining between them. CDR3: CASSVGAGLNQPQHF. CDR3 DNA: TGTGCCAGCAGCGTAGGTGCAGGGCTCAATCAGCCCCAGCATTTT. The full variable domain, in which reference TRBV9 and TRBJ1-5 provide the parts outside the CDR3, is DSGVTQTPKHLITATGQRVTLRCSPRSGDLSVYWYQQSLDQGLQFLIQYYNGEERAKGNILERFSAQQFPDLHSELNLSSLELGDSALYFCASSVGAGLNQPQHFGDGTRLSIL.

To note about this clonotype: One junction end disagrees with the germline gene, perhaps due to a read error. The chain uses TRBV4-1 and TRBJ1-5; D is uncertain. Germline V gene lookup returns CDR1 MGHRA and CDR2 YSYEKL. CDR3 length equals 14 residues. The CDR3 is CVSSPRTDNQPQHF. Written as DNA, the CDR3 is TGCGTCAGCAGCCCCCGAACCGACAATCAGCCCCAGCATTTT.

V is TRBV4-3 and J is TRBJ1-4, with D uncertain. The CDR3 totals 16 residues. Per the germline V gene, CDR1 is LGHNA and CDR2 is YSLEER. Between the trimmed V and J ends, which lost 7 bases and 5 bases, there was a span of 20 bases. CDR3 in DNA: TGCGCCAGCAACAGCGCCACTGACACGGAGAATGAAAAACTGTTTTTT. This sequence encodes CASNSATDTENEKLFF.

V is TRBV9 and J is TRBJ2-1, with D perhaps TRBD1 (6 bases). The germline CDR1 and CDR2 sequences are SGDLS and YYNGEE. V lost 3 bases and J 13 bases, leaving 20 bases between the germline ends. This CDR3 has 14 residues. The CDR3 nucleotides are TGTGCCAGCAGCGGTGCTGGACAGCAAGAGACCCAGTTCTTC. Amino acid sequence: CASSGAGQQETQFF.

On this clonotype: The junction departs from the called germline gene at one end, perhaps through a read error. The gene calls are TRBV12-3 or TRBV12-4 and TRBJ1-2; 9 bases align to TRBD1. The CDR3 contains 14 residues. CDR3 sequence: CVSRSTQGAYGYTF. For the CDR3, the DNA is TGTGTCAGCAGGTCAACACAGGGGGCCTATGGCTACACCTTC.

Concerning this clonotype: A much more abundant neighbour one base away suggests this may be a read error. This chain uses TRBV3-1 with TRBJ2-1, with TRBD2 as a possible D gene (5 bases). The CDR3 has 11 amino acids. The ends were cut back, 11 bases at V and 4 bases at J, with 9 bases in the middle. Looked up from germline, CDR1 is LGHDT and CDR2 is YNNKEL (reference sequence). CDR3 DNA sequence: TGTGCCCCCCGACTATACAATGAGCAGTTCTTC. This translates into CAPRLYNEQFF.

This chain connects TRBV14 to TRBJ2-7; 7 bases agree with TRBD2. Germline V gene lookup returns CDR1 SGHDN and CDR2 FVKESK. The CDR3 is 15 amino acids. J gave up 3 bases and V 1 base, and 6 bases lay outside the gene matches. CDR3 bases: TGTGCCAGCAGCCAAGGGCTAGCGGAGATCTACGAGCAGTACTTC. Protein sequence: CASSQGLAEIYEQYF. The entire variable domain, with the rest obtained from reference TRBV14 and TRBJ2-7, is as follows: EAGVTQFPSHSVIEKGQTVTLRCDPISGHDNLYWYRRVMGKEIKFLLHFVKESKQDESGMPNNRFLAERTGGTYSTLKVQPAELEDSGVYFCASSQGLAEIYEQYFGPGTRLTVT.

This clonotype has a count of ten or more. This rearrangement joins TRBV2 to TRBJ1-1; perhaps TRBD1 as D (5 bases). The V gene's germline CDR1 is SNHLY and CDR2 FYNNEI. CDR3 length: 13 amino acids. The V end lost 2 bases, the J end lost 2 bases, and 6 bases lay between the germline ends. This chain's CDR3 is CASSEQGNTEAFF. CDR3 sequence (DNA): TGTGCCAGCAGTGAACAGGGTAACACTGAAGCTTTCTTT.